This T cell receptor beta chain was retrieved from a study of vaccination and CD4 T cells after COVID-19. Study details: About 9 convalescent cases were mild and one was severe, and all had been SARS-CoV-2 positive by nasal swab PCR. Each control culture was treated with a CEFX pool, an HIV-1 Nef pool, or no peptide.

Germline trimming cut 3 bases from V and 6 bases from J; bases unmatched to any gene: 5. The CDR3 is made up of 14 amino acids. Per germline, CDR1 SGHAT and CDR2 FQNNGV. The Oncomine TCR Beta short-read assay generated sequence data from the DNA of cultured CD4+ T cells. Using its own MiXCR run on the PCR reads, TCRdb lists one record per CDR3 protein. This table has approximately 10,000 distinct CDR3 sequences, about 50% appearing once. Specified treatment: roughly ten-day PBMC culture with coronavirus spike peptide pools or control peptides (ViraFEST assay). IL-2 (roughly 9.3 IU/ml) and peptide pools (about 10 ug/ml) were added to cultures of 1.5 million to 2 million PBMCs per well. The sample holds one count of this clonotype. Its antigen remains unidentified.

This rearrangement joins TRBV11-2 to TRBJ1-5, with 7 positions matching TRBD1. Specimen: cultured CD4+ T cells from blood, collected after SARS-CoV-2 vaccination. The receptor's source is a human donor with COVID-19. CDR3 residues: CASSFDRAGQPQHF. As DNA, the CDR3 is TGTGCCAGCAGCTTCGACAGGGCTGGTCAGCCCCAGCATTTT.